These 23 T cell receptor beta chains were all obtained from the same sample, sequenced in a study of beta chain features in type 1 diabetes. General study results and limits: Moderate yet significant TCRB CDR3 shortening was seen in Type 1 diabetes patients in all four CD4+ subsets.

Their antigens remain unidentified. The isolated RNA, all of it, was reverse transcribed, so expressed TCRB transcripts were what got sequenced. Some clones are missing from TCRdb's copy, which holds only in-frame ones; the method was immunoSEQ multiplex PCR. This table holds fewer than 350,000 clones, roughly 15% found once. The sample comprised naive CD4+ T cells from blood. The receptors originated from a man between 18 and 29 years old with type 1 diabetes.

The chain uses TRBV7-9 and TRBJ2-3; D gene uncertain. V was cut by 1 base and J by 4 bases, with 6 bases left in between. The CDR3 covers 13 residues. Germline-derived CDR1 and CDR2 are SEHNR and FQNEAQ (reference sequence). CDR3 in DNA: TGTGCCAGCAGCTTAGGAGAGTCAGATACGCAGTATTTT. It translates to CASSLGESDTQYF.

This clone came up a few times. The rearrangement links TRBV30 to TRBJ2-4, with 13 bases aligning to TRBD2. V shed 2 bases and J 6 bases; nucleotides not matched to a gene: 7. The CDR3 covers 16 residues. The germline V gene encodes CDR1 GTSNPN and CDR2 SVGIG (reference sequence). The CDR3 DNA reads TGTGCCTGGAGTTCCCCACGGACTAGCGGGAGAAACATTCAGTACTTC. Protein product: CAWSSPRTSGRNIQYF.

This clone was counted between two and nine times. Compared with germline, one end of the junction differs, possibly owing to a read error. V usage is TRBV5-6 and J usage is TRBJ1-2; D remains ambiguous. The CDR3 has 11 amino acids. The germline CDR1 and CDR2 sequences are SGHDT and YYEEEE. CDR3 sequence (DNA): TGTGCCAGCAGCTTGGCTGGGCTGCTCGCCTTC. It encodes CASSLAGLLAF.

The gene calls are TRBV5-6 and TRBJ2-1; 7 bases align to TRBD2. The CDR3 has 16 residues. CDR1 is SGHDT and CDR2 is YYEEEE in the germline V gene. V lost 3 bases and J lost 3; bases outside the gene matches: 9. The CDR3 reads CASSSALAESYNEQFF. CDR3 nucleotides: TGTGCCAGCAGCTCAGCTCTAGCGGAAAGCTACAATGAGCAGTTCTTC.

CDR3 nucleotides: TGTGCCAGCAGCCCCGGGGTCACCGGGGAGCTGTTTTTT. Amino acid sequence: CASSPGVTGELFF. The chain carries TRBV7-2 and TRBJ2-2, with a possible D match to TRBD2 (5 bases). CDR3 length: 13 residues. V lost 5 bases and J lost 4, with 8 bases in between. Germline CDR1 and CDR2: SGHTA and FQGNSA. Drawing the rest from reference TRBV7-2 and TRBJ2-2, the complete variable domain is GAGVSQSPSNKVTEKGKDVELRCDPISGHTALYWYRQSLGQGLEFLIYFQGNSAPDKSGLPSDRFSAERTGGSVSTLTIQRTQQEDSAVYLCASSPGVTGELFFGEGSRLTVL.

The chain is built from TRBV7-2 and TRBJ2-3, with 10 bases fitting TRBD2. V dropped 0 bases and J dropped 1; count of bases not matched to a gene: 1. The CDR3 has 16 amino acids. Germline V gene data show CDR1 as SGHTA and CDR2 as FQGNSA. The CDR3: CASSLATSGGTDTQYF. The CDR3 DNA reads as TGTGCCAGCAGCTTAGCCACTAGCGGGGGCACAGATACGCAGTATTTT.

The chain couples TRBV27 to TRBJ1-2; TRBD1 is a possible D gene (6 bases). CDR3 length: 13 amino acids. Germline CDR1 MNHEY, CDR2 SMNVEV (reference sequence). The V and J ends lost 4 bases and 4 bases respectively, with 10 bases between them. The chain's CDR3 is CASSSTGSYGYTF. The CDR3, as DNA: TGTGCCAGCAGTTCGACAGGCTCCTATGGCTACACCTTC.

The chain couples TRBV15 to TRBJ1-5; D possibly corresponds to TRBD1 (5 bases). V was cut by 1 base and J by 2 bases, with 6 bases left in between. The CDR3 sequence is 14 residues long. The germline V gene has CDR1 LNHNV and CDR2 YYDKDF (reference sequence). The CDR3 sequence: CATSRGGGNQPQHF. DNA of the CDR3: TGTGCCACCAGCAGAGGGGGGGGCAATCAGCCCCAGCATTTT.

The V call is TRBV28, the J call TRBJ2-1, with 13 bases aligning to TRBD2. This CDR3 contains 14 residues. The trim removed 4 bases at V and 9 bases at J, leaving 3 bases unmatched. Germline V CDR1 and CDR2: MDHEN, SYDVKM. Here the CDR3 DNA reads TGTGCCAGCAGTTCTGGACTAGCGGGAGCTGAGCAGTTCTTC. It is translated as CASSSGLAGAEQFF.

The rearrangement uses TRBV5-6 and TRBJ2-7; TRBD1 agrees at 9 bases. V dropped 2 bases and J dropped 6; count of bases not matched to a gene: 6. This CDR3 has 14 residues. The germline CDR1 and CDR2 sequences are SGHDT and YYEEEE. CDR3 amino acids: CASSFRDRDSEQYF. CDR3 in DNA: TGTGCCAGCAGCTTCCGGGACAGGGATAGCGAGCAGTACTTC.

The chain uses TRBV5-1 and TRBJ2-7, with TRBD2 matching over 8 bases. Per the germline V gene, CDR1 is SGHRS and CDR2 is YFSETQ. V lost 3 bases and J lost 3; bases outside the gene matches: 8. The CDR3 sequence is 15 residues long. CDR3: CASSSRLSGGYEQYF. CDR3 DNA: TGCGCCAGCAGCTCTAGACTAAGCGGGGGCTACGAGCAGTACTTC.

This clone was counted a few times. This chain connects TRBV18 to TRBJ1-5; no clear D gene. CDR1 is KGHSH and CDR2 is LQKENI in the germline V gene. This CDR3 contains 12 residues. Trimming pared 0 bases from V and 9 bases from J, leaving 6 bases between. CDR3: CASSPPEGPQHF. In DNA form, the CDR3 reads TGTGCCAGCTCACCACCGGAGGGGCCCCAGCATTTT.

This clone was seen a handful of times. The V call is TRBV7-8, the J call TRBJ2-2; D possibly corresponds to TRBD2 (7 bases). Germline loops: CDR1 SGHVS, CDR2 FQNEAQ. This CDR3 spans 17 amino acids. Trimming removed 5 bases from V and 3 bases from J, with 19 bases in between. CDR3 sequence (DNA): TGTGCCAGCAGCGTATTCCGGCGGGGGCAGGACACCGGGGAGCTGTTTTTT. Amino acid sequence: CASSVFRRGQDTGELFF. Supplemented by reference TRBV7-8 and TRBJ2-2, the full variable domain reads GAGVSQSPRYKVAKRGQDVALRCDPISGHVSLFWYQQALGQGPEFLTYFQNEAQLDKSGLPSDRFFAERPEGSVSTLKIQRTQQEDSAVYLCASSVFRRGQDTGELFFGEGSRLTVL.

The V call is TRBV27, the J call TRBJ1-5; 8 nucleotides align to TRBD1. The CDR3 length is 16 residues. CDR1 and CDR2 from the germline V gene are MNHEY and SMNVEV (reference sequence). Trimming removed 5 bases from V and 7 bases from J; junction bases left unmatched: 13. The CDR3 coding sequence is TGTGCCAGCAGTCCCGGACAGGGAAGGACAGGGCAGCCCCAGCATTTT. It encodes CASSPGQGRTGQPQHF.

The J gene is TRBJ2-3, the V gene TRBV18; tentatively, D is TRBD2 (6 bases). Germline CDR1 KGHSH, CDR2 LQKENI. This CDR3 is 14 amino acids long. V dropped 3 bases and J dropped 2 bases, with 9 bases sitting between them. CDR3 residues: CASSPGTSTDTQYF. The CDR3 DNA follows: TGTGCCAGCTCACCGGGGACTTCCACAGATACGCAGTATTTT.

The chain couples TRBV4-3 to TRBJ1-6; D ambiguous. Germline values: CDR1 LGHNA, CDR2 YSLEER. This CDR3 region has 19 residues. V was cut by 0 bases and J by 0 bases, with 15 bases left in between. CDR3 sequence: CASSQELITLSSYNSPLHF. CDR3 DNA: TGCGCCAGCAGCCAAGAGTTAATTACCCTGAGCTCCTATAATTCACCCCTCCACTTT.

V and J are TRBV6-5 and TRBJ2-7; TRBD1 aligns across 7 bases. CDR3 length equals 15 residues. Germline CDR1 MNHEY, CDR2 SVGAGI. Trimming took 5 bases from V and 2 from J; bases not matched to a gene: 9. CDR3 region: CASSATRDSAYEQYF. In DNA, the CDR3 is TGTGCCAGCAGTGCCACCCGGGACAGCGCCTACGAGCAGTACTTC.

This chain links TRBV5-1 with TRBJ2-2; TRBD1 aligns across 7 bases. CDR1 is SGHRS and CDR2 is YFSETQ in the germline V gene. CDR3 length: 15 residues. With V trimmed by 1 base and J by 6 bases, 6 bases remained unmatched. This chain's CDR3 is CASSLTSTGPGELFF. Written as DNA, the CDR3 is TGCGCCAGCAGCTTGACTTCGACAGGGCCCGGGGAGCTGTTTTTT. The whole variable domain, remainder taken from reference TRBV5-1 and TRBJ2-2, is KAGVTQTPRYLIKTRGQQVTLSCSPISGHRSVSWYQQTPGQGLQFLFEYFSETQRNKGNFPGRFSGRQFSNSRSEMNVSTLELGDSALYLCASSLTSTGPGELFFGEGSRLTVL.

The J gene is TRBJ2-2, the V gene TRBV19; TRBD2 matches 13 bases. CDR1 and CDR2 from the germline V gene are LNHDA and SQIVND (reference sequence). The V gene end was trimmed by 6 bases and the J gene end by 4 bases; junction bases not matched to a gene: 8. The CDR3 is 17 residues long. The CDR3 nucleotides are TGTGCCAGTAGGGGACTAGCGGGACAGATTGTCACCGGGGAGCTGTTTTTT. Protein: CASRGLAGQIVTGELFF.

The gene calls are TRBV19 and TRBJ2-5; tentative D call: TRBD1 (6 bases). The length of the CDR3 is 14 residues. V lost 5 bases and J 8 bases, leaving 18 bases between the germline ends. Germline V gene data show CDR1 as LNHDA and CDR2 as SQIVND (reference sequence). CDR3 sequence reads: CASSLRPEQGTQYF. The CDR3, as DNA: TGTGCCAGTAGTCTCCGCCCGGAACAGGGAACCCAGTACTTC.

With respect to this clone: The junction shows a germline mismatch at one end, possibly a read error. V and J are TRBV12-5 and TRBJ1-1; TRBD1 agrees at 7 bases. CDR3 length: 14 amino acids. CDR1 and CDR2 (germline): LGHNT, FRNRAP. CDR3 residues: CASGLGGLKTEAFF. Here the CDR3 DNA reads TGTGCTAGTGGTTTAGGGGGCCTGAAGACTGAAGCTTTCTTT. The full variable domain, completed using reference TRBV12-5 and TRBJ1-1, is DARVTQTPRHKVTEMGQEVTMRCQPILGHNTVFWYRQTMMQGLELLAYFRNRAPLDDSGMPKDRFSAEMPDATLATLKIQPSEPRDSAVYFCASGLGGLKTEAFFGQGTRLTVV.

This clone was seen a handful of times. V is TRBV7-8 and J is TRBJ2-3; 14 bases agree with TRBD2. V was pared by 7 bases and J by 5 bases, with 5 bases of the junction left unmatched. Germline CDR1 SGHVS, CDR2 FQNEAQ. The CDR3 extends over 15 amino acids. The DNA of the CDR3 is TGTGCCAGCAAACCTGGACTAGCGGGAGGAGATACGCAGTATTTT. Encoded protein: CASKPGLAGGDTQYF.

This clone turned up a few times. The CDR3 is CASSAGTRIANEQFF. CDR3 DNA sequence: TGTGCCAGCAGCGCCGGGACTAGGATCGCCAATGAGCAGTTCTTC. The chain employs TRBV2 and TRBJ2-1; 8 bases are shared with TRBD2. This CDR3 has 15 amino acids. V trimming: 6 bases; J trimming: 6 bases; junction bases outside the gene matches: 10. Germline CDR1 is SNHLY and CDR2 is FYNNEI.